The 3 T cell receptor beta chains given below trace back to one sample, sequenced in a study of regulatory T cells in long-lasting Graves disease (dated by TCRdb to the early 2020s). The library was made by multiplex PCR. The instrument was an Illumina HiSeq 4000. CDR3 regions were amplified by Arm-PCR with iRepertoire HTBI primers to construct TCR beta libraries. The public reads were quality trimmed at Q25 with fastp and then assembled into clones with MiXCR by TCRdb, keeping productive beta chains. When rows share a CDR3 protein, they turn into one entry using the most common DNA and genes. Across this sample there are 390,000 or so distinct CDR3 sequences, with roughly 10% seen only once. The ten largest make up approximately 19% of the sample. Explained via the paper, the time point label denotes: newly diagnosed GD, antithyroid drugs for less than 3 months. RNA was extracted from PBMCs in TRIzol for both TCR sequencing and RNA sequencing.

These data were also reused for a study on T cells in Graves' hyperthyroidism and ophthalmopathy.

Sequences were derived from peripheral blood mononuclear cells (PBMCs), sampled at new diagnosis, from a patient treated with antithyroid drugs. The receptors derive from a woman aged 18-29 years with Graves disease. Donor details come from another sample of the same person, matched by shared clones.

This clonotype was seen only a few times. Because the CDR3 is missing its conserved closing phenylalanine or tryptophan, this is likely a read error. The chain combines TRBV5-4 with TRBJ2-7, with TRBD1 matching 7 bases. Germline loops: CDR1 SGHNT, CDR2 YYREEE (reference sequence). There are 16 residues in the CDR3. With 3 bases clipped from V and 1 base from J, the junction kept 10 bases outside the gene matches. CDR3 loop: CASSWGPDRASYEQYA. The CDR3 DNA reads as TGTGCCAGCAGCTGGGGGCCCGACAGGGCTTCCTACGAGCAGTACGCC.

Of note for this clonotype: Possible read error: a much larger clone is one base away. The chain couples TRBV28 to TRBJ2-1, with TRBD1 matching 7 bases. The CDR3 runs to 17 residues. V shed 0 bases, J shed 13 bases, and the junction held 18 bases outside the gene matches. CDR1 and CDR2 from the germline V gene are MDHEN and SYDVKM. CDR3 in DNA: TGTGCCAGCAGTTTATGGGGGTCGACAGGGAACCAAGAGACCCAGTTCTTC. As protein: CASSLWGSTGNQETQFF.

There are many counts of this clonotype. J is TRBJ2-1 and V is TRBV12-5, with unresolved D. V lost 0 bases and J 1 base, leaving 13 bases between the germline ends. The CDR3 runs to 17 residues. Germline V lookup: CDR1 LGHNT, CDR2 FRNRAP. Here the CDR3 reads CASGLVVDRTSYNEQFF. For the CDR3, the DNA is TGTGCTAGTGGTTTGGTGGTCGACCGCACATCCTACAATGAGCAGTTCTTC.